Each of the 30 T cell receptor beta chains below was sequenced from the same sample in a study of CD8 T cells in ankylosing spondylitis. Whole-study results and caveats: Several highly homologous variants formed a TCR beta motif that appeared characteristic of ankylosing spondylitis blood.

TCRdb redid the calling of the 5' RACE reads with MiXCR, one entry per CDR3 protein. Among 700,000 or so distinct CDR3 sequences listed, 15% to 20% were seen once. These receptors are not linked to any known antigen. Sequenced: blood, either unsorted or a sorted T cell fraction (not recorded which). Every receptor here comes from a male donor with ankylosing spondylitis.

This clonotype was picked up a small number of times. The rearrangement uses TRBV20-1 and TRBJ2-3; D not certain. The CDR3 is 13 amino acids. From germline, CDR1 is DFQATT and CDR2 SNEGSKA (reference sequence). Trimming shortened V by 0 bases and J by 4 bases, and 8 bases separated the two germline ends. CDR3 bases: TGCAGTGCTAGAGATATAGGGCCAGATACGCAGTATTTT. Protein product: CSARDIGPDTQYF.

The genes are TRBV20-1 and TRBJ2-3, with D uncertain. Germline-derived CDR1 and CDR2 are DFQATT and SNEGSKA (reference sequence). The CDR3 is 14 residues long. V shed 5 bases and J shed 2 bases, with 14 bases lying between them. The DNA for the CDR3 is TGCAGTGCTGCCAGGCGCGTTTCCACAGATACGCAGTATTTT. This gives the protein CSAARRVSTDTQYF.

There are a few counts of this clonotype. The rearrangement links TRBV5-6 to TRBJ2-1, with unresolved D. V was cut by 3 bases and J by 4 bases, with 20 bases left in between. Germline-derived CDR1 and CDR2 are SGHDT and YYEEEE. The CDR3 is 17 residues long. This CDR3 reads CASSYRPKALPYNEQFF. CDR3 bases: TGTGCCAGCAGCTACCGGCCGAAAGCCCTACCTTACAATGAGCAGTTCTTC. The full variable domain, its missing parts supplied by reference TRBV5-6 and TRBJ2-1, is DAGVTQSPTHLIKTRGQQVTLRCSPKSGHDTVSWYQQALGQGPQFIFQYYEEEERQRGNFPDRFSGHQFPNYSSELNVNALLLGDSALYLCASSYRPKALPYNEQFFGPGTRLTVL.

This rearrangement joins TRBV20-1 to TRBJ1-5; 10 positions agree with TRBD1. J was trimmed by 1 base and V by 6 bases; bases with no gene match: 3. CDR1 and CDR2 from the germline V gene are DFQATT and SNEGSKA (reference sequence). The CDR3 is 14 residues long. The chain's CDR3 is CSAVDRGSNQPQHF. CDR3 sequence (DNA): TGCAGTGCAGTGGACAGGGGGAGCAATCAGCCCCAGCATTTT.

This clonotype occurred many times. CDR3 coding DNA: TGTGCCAGCGCGGGAGATCGCGCAGATACGCAGTATTTT. This translates into CASAGDRADTQYF. The V call is TRBV7-2, the J call TRBJ2-3; 7 nucleotides agree with TRBD2. The CDR3 consists of 13 residues. CDR1 is SGHTA and CDR2 is FQGNSA in the germline V gene. Germline trimming cut 8 bases from V and 4 bases from J; bases unmatched to any gene: 6.

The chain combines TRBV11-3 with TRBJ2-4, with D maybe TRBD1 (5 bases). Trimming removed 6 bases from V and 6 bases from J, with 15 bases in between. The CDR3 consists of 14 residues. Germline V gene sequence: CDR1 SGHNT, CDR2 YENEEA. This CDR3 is CASSSKGAGNIQYF. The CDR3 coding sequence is TGTGCCAGCAGTTCTAAAGGGGCAGGAAACATTCAGTACTTC. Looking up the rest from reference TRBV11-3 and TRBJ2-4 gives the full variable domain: EAGVVQSPRYKIIEKKQPVAFWCNPISGHNTLYWYLQNLGQGPELLIRYENEEAVDDSQLPKDRFSAERLKGVDSTLKIQPAELGDSAVYLCASSSKGAGNIQYFGAGTRLSVL.

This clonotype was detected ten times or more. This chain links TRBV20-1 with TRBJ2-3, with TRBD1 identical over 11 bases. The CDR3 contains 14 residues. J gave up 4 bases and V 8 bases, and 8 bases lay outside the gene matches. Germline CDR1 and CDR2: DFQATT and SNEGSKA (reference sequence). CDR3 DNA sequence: TGCAGTCTGAGGACAGGGGGCGAGGCAGATACGCAGTATTTT. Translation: CSLRTGGEADTQYF.

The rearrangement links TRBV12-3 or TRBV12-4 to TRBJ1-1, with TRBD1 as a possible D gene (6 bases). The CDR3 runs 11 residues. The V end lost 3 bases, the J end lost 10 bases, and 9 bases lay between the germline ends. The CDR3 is CASSFAGVAFF. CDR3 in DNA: TGTGCCAGCAGTTTTGCAGGGGTAGCTTTCTTT.

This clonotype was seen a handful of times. In DNA, the CDR3 is TGTGCCAGCAGTGAAACCCCAGGGTACTATGGCTACACCTTC. It is translated as CASSETPGYYGYTF. The chain employs TRBV2 and TRBJ1-2; tentative D call: TRBD1 (5 bases). Trimming cost V 2 bases and J 3 bases, with 10 bases left between them. CDR3 size: 14 residues. Germline CDR1 SNHLY, CDR2 FYNNEI.

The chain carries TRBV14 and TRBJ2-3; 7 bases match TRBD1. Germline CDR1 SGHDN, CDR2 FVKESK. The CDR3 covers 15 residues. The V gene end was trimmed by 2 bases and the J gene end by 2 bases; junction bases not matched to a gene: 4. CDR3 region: CASSQWGQTTDTQYF. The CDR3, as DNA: TGTGCCAGCAGCCAATGGGGACAGACCACAGATACGCAGTATTTT.

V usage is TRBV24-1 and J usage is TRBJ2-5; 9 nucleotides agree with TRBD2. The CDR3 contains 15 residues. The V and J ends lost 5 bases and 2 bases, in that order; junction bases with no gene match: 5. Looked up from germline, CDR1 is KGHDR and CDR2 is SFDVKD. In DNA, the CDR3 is TGTGCCACCAGTGGTACTAGCGGGCTACAAGAGACCCAGTACTTC. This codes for CATSGTSGLQETQYF.

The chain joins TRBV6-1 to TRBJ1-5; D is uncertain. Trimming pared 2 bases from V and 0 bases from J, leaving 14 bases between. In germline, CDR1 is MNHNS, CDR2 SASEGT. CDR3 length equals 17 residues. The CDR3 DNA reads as TGTGCCAGCAGTGAATTTTTACTCATGGGTAGCAATCAGCCCCAGCATTTT. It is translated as CASSEFLLMGSNQPQHF.

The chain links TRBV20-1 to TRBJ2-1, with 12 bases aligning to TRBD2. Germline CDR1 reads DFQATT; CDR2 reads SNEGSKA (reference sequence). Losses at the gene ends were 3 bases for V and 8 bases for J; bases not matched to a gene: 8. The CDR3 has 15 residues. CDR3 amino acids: CSASSLAGGQDEQFF. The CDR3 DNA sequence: TGCAGTGCTAGTTCCCTAGCGGGGGGGCAGGATGAGCAGTTCTTC.

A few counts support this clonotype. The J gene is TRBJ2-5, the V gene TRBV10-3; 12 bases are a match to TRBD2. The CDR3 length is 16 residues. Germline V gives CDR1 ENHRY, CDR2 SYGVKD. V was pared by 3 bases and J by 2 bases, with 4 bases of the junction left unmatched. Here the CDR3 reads CAISERLAGGQETQYF. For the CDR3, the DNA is TGTGCCATCAGTGAACGGCTAGCGGGGGGGCAAGAGACCCAGTACTTC.

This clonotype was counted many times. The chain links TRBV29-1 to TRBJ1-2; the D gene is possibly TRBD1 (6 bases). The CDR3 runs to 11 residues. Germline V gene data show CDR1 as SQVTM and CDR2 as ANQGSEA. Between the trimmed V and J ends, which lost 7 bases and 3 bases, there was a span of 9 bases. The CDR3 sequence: CSDWTDYGYTF. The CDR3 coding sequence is TGCAGCGACTGGACAGACTATGGCTACACCTTC.

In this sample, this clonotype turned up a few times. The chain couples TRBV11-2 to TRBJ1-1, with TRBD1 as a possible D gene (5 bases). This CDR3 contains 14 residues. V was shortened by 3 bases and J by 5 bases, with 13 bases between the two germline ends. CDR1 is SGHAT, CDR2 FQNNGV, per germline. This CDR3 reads CASSFSGTMTEAFF. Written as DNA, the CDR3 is TGTGCCAGCAGCTTCTCCGGGACGATGACTGAAGCTTTCTTT.

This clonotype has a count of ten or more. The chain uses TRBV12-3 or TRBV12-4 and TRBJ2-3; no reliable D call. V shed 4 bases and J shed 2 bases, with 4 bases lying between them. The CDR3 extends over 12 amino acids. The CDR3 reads CASSSNTDTQYF. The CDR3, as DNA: TGTGCCAGCAGTTCCAACACAGATACGCAGTATTTT.

DNA of the CDR3: TGCAGTGCTACTCGGCTAGCCGCGACCTACGAGCAGTACTTC. Residues: CSATRLAATYEQYF. The rearrangement uses TRBV20-1 and TRBJ2-7, with a tentative D call TRBD2 (5 bases). With 4 bases removed from V and 2 bases from J, the gap between germline ends came to 15 bases. From germline, CDR1 is DFQATT and CDR2 SNEGSKA (reference sequence). The length of the CDR3 is 14 residues.

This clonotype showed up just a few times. This CDR3 reads CASSEASNQPQHF. CDR3 nucleotides: TGCGCCAGCAGCGAAGCAAGCAATCAGCCCCAGCATTTT. The genes are TRBV4-1 and TRBJ1-5, with no clear D. This CDR3 contains 13 residues. Germline-derived CDR1 and CDR2 are MGHRA and YSYEKL. Between the trimmed V and J ends, which lost 5 bases and 1 base, there was a span of 6 bases.

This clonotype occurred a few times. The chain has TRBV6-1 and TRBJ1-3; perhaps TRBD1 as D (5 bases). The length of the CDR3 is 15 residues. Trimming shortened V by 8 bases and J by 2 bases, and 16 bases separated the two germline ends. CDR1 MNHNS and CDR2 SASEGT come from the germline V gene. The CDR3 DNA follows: TGTGCCAGCGGGGTACAGGTTTCTACTGGAAACACCATATATTTT. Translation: CASGVQVSTGNTIYF.

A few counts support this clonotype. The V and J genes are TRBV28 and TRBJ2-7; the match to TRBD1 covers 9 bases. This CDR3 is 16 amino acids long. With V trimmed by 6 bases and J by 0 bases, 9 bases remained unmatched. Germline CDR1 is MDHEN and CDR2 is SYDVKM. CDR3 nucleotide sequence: TGTGCCAGCAGCAGTTTGGGGACAGGGTCCTCCTACGAGCAGTACTTC. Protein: CASSSLGTGSSYEQYF.

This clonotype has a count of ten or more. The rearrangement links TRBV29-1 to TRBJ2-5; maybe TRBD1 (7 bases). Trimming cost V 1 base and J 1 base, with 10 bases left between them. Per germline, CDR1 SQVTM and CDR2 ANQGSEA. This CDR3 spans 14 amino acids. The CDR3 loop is CSVEGGDSQETQYF. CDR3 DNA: TGCAGCGTTGAAGGGGGGGACAGCCAAGAGACCCAGTACTTC.

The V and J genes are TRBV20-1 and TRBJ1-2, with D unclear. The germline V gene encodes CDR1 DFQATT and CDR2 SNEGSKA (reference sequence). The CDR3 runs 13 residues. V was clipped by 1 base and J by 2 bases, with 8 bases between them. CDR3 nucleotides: TGCAGTGCTAGAGGCCCGGGGAACTATGGCTACACCTTC. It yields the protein CSARGPGNYGYTF.

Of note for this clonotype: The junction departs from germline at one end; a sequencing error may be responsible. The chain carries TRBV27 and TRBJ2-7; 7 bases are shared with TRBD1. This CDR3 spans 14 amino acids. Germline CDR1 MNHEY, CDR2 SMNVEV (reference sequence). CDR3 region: CASSRQGAFYGQYF. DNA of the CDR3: TGTGCCAGCTCCCGACAGGGTGCTTTCTACGGGCAGTACTTC.

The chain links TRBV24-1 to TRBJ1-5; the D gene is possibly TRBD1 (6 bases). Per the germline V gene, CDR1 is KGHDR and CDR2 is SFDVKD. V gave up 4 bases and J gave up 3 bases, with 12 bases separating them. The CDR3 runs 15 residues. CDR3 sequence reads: CATSEARGHNQPQHF. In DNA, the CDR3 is TGTGCCACCAGTGAGGCCAGGGGCCACAATCAGCCCCAGCATTTT.

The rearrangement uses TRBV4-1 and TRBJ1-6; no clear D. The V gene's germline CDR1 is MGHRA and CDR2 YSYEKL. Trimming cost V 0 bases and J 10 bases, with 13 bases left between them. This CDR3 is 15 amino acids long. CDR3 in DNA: TGCGCCAGCAGCCAAGAGGGGTACGCGGGATCACCCCTCCACTTT. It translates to CASSQEGYAGSPLHF.

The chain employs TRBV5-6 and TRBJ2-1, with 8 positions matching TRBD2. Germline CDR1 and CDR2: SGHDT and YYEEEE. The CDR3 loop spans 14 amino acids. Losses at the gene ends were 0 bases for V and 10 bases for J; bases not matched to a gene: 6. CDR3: CASSLDGAGVEQFF. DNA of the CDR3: TGTGCCAGCAGCTTGGACGGAGCGGGAGTGGAGCAGTTCTTC.

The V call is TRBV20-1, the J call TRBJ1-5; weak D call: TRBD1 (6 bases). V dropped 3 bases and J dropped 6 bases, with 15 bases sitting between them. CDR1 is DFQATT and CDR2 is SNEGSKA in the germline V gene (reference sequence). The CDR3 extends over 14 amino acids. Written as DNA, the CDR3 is TGCAGTGCTAGGGTCCGGGGGGCCGGTCAGCCCCAGCATTTT. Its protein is CSARVRGAGQPQHF.

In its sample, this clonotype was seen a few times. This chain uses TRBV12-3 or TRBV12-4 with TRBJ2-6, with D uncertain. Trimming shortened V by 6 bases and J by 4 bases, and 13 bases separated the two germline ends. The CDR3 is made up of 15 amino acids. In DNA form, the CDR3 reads TGTGCCAGCAGCCCCGCAGCCACCGGGGCCAACGTCCTGACTTTC. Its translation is CASSPAATGANVLTF.

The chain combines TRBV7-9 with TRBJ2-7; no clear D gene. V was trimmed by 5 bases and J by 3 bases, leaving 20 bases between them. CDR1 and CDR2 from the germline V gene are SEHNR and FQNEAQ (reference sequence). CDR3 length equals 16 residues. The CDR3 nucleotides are TGTGCCAGCAGCCCTACCGACGGCAACGGTGACTACGAGCAGTACTTC. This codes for CASSPTDGNGDYEQYF.